This T cell receptor (beta chain) was identified in a study of siplizumab effects on memory and regulatory T cells. Study results and caveats: A minor share of alloreactive clones matched unstimulated subsets. In the presence of siplizumab, alloreactive sequences traceable to unstimulated CD4+ memory cells were significantly reduced. Under siplizumab, an average approximately 69% of mappable alloreactive CD4+ clones were Treg-derived, compared with over 25% in controls. Naive T cells were seemingly more diverse than memory cells, and major contributions to the alloresponse seemed to be made by them.

The protocol was immunoSEQ multiplex PCR, while the TCRdb copy is restricted to in-frame clones and leaves out a portion. Of 100,000 or so clones in the sample, 92% were seen once. Germline lookup yields CDR1 MNHEY and CDR2 SVGAGI. CDR3 length: 14 residues. Trimming removed 7 bases from V and 5 bases from J; junction bases left unmatched: 7. A remark on this clone: What it recognizes is unknown.

The source of this sequence is a human donor in good health. The V and J genes are TRBV6-5 and TRBJ1-2, with TRBD1 matching 10 bases. What was sequenced was non-Treg CD4+ T cells sorted from blood. DNA of the CDR3: TGTGCCAGCACTAGACAGGGGGCGAGATATGGCTACACCTTC. Encoded protein: CASTRQGARYGYTF.